The 26 T cell receptor beta chains presented below share a single source sample, sequenced in a study of response to subunit inactivated influenza vaccine. TCRdb reprocessed the RT-PCR reads with MiXCR, giving one entry per CDR3 protein. Of approximately 700,000 distinct CDR3 sequences listed, 15% to 19% are singletons. Here the sequenced sample was PBMCs from blood, taken 12 days after vaccination. Every receptor here comes from a middle-aged man who received an inactivated influenza vaccine.

In its sample, this clonotype was seen many times. The chain recombines TRBV12-3 or TRBV12-4 with TRBJ2-7, with a possible D match to TRBD1 (5 bases). The CDR3 contains 12 residues. V gave up 8 bases and J gave up 2 bases, with 10 bases separating them. The DNA for the CDR3 is TGTGCCAGCGGGCAGGGAACCTACGAGCAGTACTTC. Translating gives CASGQGTYEQYF.

The chain employs TRBV11-2 and TRBJ2-7; no definite D call. The CDR3 consists of 14 residues. Germline loops: CDR1 SGHAT, CDR2 FQNNGV. The ends were cut back, 5 bases at V and 0 bases at J, with 11 bases in the middle. The CDR3 spells CASSPGRPSYEQYF. Here the CDR3 DNA reads TGTGCCAGCAGCCCAGGCCGGCCCTCCTACGAGCAGTACTTC.

The V call is TRBV12-3 or TRBV12-4, the J call TRBJ2-3; 12 nucleotides align to TRBD2. This CDR3 comprises 18 residues. V lost 7 bases and J lost 5; bases outside the gene matches: 16. The CDR3 region has the DNA TGTGCCAGCACGGAAACAGTCCTTCTAGCGGGAGGGCGAGATACGCAGTATTTT. Protein sequence: CASTETVLLAGGRDTQYF.

This clonotype has just a few counts. This chain joins TRBV5-5 and TRBJ2-7; a possible D gene is TRBD2 (6 bases). Germline values: CDR1 SGHKS, CDR2 YYEKEE (reference sequence). Trimming took 3 bases from V and 6 from J, leaving 16 bases between them. The CDR3 length is 14 residues. The CDR3: CASSWEVRLGEQYF. CDR3 DNA sequence: TGTGCCAGCAGCTGGGAGGTGCGGTTGGGCGAGCAGTACTTC.

This clonotype was counted a few times. V is TRBV4-3 and J is TRBJ2-2; D gene uncertain. Germline V gives CDR1 LGHNA, CDR2 YSLEER. Deletions cut 1 base from V and 5 bases from J, with 11 bases between. The CDR3 extends over 15 amino acids. The CDR3 here is CASSQGAPATGELFF. CDR3 bases: TGCGCCAGCAGCCAAGGCGCGCCAGCGACCGGGGAGCTGTTTTTT.

This clonotype has only a few counts. This chain joins TRBV20-1 and TRBJ1-1; D not certain. CDR1 is DFQATT and CDR2 is SNEGSKA in the germline V gene (reference sequence). The CDR3 has 13 amino acids. With 3 bases removed from V and 4 bases from J, the gap between germline ends came to 12 bases. The CDR3: CSASSGSGTEAFF. The CDR3, as DNA: TGCAGTGCTAGCTCGGGGTCGGGCACTGAAGCTTTCTTT.

In its sample, this clonotype was seen a few times. This chain joins TRBV5-8 and TRBJ1-1, with unresolved D. The V and J ends lost 1 base and 5 bases respectively, with 15 bases between them. This CDR3 has 15 amino acids. CDR1 SGHTS and CDR2 YDEGEE come from the germline V gene. The CDR3 bases are TGTGCCAGCAGCTTGATGATGAGGGTTGGAACTGAAGCTTTCTTT. It translates to CASSLMMRVGTEAFF. The full variable domain, completed using reference TRBV5-8 and TRBJ1-1, is EAGVTQSPTHLIKTRGQQATLRCSPISGHTSVYWYQQALGLGLQFLLWYDEGEERNRGNFPPRFSGRQFPNYSSELNVNALELEDSALYLCASSLMMRVGTEAFFGQGTRLTVV.

This clonotype was seen only a few times. This sequence joins TRBV28 and TRBJ1-1; D remains ambiguous. The germline gives CDR1 MDHEN, CDR2 SYDVKM. The CDR3 covers 15 residues. V dropped 4 bases and J dropped 0 bases, with 12 bases sitting between them. CDR3 in DNA: TGTGCCAGCAGTTCGGGAGGGATTCTGAACACTGAAGCTTTCTTT. Translated, it gives CASSSGGILNTEAFF. The full variable domain, its missing parts supplied by reference TRBV28 and TRBJ1-1, is DVKVTQSSRYLVKRTGEKVFLECVQDMDHENMFWYRQDPGLGLRLIYFSYDVKMKEKGDIPEGYSVSREKKERFSLILESASTNQTSMYLCASSSGGILNTEAFFGQGTRLTVV.

The chain is built from TRBV5-1 and TRBJ1-6, with D possibly matching TRBD1 (5 bases). V dropped 5 bases and J dropped 6 bases, with 12 bases sitting between them. Per germline, CDR1 SGHRS and CDR2 YFSETQ. The length of the CDR3 is 14 residues. The CDR3 loop reads CASRQTAVNSPLHF. As DNA, the CDR3 is TGCGCCAGCAGACAGACAGCGGTTAATTCACCCCTCCACTTT.

This chain uses TRBV2 with TRBJ2-7; 7 positions match TRBD1. Per germline, CDR1 SNHLY and CDR2 FYNNEI. The CDR3 extends over 13 amino acids. Losses at the gene ends were 7 bases for V and 7 bases for J; bases not matched to a gene: 10. CDR3 loop: CASNSRGPGEQYF. The CDR3 DNA reads TGTGCCAGCAACTCAAGGGGGCCGGGGGAGCAGTACTTC.

Only a few counts were recorded for this clonotype. CDR3 in DNA: TGTGCCAGCAGTTTAAAAGTGAATTATGGCTACACCTTC. Protein: CASSLKVNYGYTF. The rearrangement joins TRBV28 to TRBJ1-2; D unresolved. The germline V gene encodes CDR1 MDHEN and CDR2 SYDVKM. Trimming stripped 2 bases from V and 5 bases from J, with 9 bases between. The CDR3 runs 13 residues.

The chain employs TRBV11-3 and TRBJ2-1; TRBD1 might be the D (5 bases). CDR1 and CDR2 (germline): SGHNT, YENEEA. Between the trimmed V and J ends, which lost 5 bases and 0 bases, there was a span of 11 bases. The CDR3 length is 15 residues. The CDR3 reads CASSPGYSSYNEQFF. In DNA, the CDR3 is TGTGCCAGCAGCCCAGGGTATAGCTCCTACAATGAGCAGTTCTTC.

This clonotype has ten or more counts. The rearrangement joins TRBV7-2 to TRBJ2-7; no clear D gene. Germline V gives CDR1 SGHTA, CDR2 FQGNSA. The CDR3 is 14 amino acids. V shed 1 base and J shed 7 bases, with 14 bases lying between them. The CDR3 nucleotides read TGTGCCAGCAGCTTAGAGTCTGCCACGGGTGAGCAGTACTTC. Translated, it gives CASSLESATGEQYF.

This clonotype was seen only a few times. The chain links TRBV12-3 or TRBV12-4 to TRBJ2-5; tentatively, D is TRBD1 (6 bases). Trimming cost V 6 bases and J 5 bases, with 22 bases left between them. This CDR3 region has 16 residues. The CDR3 nucleotides are TGTGCCAGCAGGCTATTGGCAGGGGACGGGCGCGAGACCCAGTACTTC. Amino acid sequence: CASRLLAGDGRETQYF.

Ten or more counts support this clonotype. The rearrangement links TRBV5-1 to TRBJ2-2, with D maybe TRBD1 (6 bases). V was pared by 4 bases and J by 0 bases, with 10 bases between. This CDR3 region has 15 residues. Germline lookup yields CDR1 SGHRS and CDR2 YFSETQ. DNA of the CDR3: TGCGCCAGCAGCCCAGGGACAACGAACACCGGGGAGCTGTTTTTT. This codes for CASSPGTTNTGELFF.

V and J are TRBV18 and TRBJ2-3, with 9 bases lining up with TRBD1. CDR3 length: 15 amino acids. The V gene end was trimmed by 4 bases and the J gene end by 3 bases; junction bases not matched to a gene: 5. CDR1 KGHSH and CDR2 LQKENI come from the germline V gene. The CDR3 is CASSLRTGATDTQYF. In DNA, the CDR3 is TGTGCCAGCTCACTAAGGACAGGGGCGACAGATACGCAGTATTTT.

This CDR3 is CASSLNQRAIYEQYF. CDR3 nucleotide sequence: TGTGCCAGCAGCTTAAATCAACGGGCAATCTACGAGCAGTACTTC. J is TRBJ2-7 and V is TRBV11-2; D unclear. CDR1 is SGHAT and CDR2 is FQNNGV in the germline V gene. There are 15 residues in the CDR3. The ends were cut back, 2 bases at V and 3 bases at J, with 14 bases in the middle.

V and J are TRBV10-3 and TRBJ2-3; D is unclear. Trimming took 6 bases from V and 5 from J, leaving 15 bases between them. This CDR3 has 14 amino acids. CDR1 ENHRY and CDR2 SYGVKD come from the germline V gene. CDR3 sequence (DNA): TGTGCCATCAGCCCCCGGCGGACCCAAGATACGCAGTATTTT. Translation: CAISPRRTQDTQYF.

This clonotype was observed many times. Compared with germline, one end of the junction differs, possibly owing to a read error. V and J are TRBV12-3 or TRBV12-4 and TRBJ2-7, with D perhaps matching TRBD1 (5 bases). The CDR3 runs 12 residues. The CDR3 DNA reads TGTGCCAGCAGCTTAGGGGCCTACGAGCAGTACTTC. Its translation is CASSLGAYEQYF.

The CDR3 DNA reads as TGTGCCAGCAGTCCGGGGACATTTCACACCGGGGAGCTGTTTTTT. Amino acids: CASSPGTFHTGELFF. This rearrangement joins TRBV6-1 to TRBJ2-2; D possibly corresponds to TRBD1 (6 bases). The V and J ends lost 5 bases and 3 bases respectively, with 13 bases between them. The CDR3 contains 15 residues. CDR1 and CDR2 (germline): MNHNS, SASEGT.

V usage is TRBV7-9 and J usage is TRBJ1-1, with no clear D. CDR1 and CDR2 (germline): SEHNR, FQNEAQ (reference sequence). Trimming left V 5 bases short and J 4 bases short, with 11 bases between. This CDR3 contains 13 residues. CDR3 residues: CASSPLQRTEAFF. The CDR3 nucleotides are TGTGCCAGCAGCCCTCTTCAACGCACTGAAGCTTTCTTT. The full variable domain, in which reference TRBV7-9 and TRBJ1-1 provide the parts outside the CDR3, is DTGVSQNPRHKITKRGQNVTFRCDPISEHNRLYWYRQTLGQGPEFLTYFQNEAQLEKSRLLSDRFSAERPKGSFSTLEIQRTEQGDSAMYLCASSPLQRTEAFFGQGTRLTVV.

In DNA form, the CDR3 reads TGTGCCAGCAGCCTTTCAGCGAATACCGCAGATACGCAGTATTTT. This codes for CASSLSANTADTQYF. J is TRBJ2-3 and V is TRBV4-2; D unclear. Germline V lookup: CDR1 LGHNA, CDR2 YNFKEQ. Trimming pared 4 bases from V and 4 bases from J, leaving 15 bases between. The CDR3 totals 15 residues.

This clonotype was observed at least ten times. The V and J genes are TRBV4-3 and TRBJ2-1; TRBD1 matches at 7 bases. Germline CDR1 and CDR2: LGHNA and YSLEER. Unmatched junction bases numbered 5, after V lost 3 bases and J lost 9 bases. The CDR3 has 13 residues. The CDR3 protein is CASSHADRAEQFF. The CDR3 DNA reads TGCGCCAGCAGCCATGCCGACAGGGCTGAGCAGTTCTTC.

CDR3 residues: CASEKQGYQQFF. CDR3 nucleotide sequence: TGTGCCAGTGAAAAACAGGGTTATCAGCAGTTCTTC. The chain uses TRBV28 and TRBJ2-1; D is possibly TRBD1 (6 bases). Germline V gives CDR1 MDHEN, CDR2 SYDVKM. The CDR3 totals 12 residues. The ends were cut back, 9 bases at V and 11 bases at J, with 17 bases in the middle.

The chain carries TRBV5-3 and TRBJ2-7; D unresolved. TRBV5-3 is designated an ORF whose function remains uncertain. The CDR3 extends over 11 amino acids. V lost 4 bases and J 0 bases, leaving 2 bases between the germline ends. The CDR3 here is CARSLSYEQYF. The CDR3 nucleotides read TGTGCCAGAAGCCTCTCCTACGAGCAGTACTTC.

In its sample, this clonotype was seen a few times. The J gene is TRBJ2-7, the V gene TRBV18, with 7 bases lining up with TRBD1. V was pared by 2 bases and J by 2 bases, with 6 bases of the junction left unmatched. Germline-derived CDR1 and CDR2 are KGHSH and LQKENI. The CDR3 is 15 amino acids. CDR3 in DNA: TGTGCCAGCTCACCATTTGGACAGGAACCCTACGAGCAGTACTTC. This sequence encodes CASSPFGQEPYEQYF.